The following is a T cell receptor (beta chain) sequence with its context. The antigen remains undetermined. The data were obtained in a study of cytomegalovirus exposure and HLA in healthy donors. Study-level findings and limits: Most sequenced TCRs were rare (though some public TCRs occurred in many donors). TCR beta chains numbering some 160 were designated cytomegalovirus-associated. The TCR clusters that emerged in the first cohort tended, a later analysis found, to co-occur in the approximately 130 validation repertoires.

Assay used: immunoSEQ multiplex PCR; TCRdb lists only in-frame clones, some missing. The repertoire holds approximately 120,000 clones, with roughly 90% as singletons. The CDR3 loop spans 14 amino acids. Trimming at V came to 6 bases and at J to 2 bases, leaving 6 bases not matched to a gene. CDR1 is SQVTM, CDR2 ANQGSEA, per germline. The sequencing input was PBMCs. The rearrangement joins TRBV29-1 to TRBJ2-1, with TRBD1 matching 8 bases. This clonotype was sampled from a woman younger than 30 in good health and CMV-seronegative. The CDR3 sequence is CSVTGQGTYNEQFF. CDR3 nucleotide sequence: TGCAGCGTCACCGGACAGGGAACCTACAATGAGCAGTTCTTC.